This T cell receptor beta chain was identified in a study of blood T cell repertoires in COVID-19. Study-wide context: Specimens from acute and convalescent COVID-19 originated in the United States, Italy and Spain. PBMCs, B-cell-depleted T cells, or T cells provided the cDNA or gDNA that made up the material.

J gave up 1 base and V 4 bases, and 1 base lay outside the gene matches. CDR3 size: 15 residues. Germline loops: CDR1 KGHSH, CDR2 LQKENI. Seattle's enrolled individuals joined amid active infection and were then monitored longitudinally. Under the authors' procedure: For nucleated cells, counts were estimated from reference gene primer amplification. TCRdb's copy holds only in-frame clones and misses some; the assay was immunoSEQ multiplex PCR. V and J calls and clone size are as listed in that table; D and trimming were resolved from the DNA. The repertoire holds about 300,000 clones, about 88% seen once, with more than 1.1% in the top ten.

The rearrangement joins TRBV18 to TRBJ2-3; 11 positions match TRBD2. Sequencing input: peripheral blood. The clonotype originates from a human donor with COVID-19, enrolled during active disease. The donor label of this sample is uncertain. CDR3 DNA sequence: TGTGCCAGCTCACGGGGACTAGCGGGCACAGATACGCAGTATTTT. The encoded protein is CASSRGLAGTDTQYF. Using reference TRBV18 and TRBJ2-3 for the parts outside the CDR3, the full variable domain is NAGVMQNPRHLVRRRGQEARLRCSPMKGHSHVYWYRQLPEEGLKFMVYLQKENIIDESGMPKERFSAEFPKEGPSILRIQQVVRGDSAAYFCASSRGLAGTDTQYFGPGTRLTVL.